The present T cell receptor beta chain was sequenced within a study of blood T cell repertoires in COVID-19. Overall study: Sample material is recorded as cDNA or gDNA derived from T cells, B-cell-depleted T cells, or PBMCs.

CDR3 length equals 16 residues. CDR1 SGHTA and CDR2 FQGTGA come from the germline V gene. With V trimmed by 1 base and J by 1 base, 5 bases remained unmatched. Libraries were prepared by immunoSEQ multiplex PCR; TCRdb keeps only in-frame clonotypes and omits some of them. Seen here are 300,000 or so clones, 85% to 90% observed once, and the top ten hold over 3.5%. Sequencing was carried out using peripheral blood. The receptor was derived from a middle-aged woman with acute or convalescent COVID-19. V gene TRBV7-3 combines with J gene TRBJ2-5; 8 bases line up with TRBD1. The CDR3 spells CASSLIPDRGQETQYF. DNA for the CDR3: TGTGCCAGCAGCTTAATCCCAGACAGGGGCCAAGAGACCCAGTACTTC.